This T cell receptor (beta chain) stems from a study of vaccination and CD4 T cells after COVID-19. MiXCR, applied by TCRdb to the PCR reads, yields one record per CDR3 protein. The sample contains about 36,000 distinct CDR3 sequences, around 35% of which appear only once. Documented time point: late sampling 161 to 241 days after vaccination in three convalescent patients. Study-wide findings and caveats: Convalescent patients saw a median approximately 90% of their reactive clones show up only after vaccination.

This CDR3 comprises 13 residues. Germline V gene lookup returns CDR1 LGHNA and CDR2 YNFKEQ. V was cut by 5 bases and J by 5 bases, with 11 bases left in between. This clonotype was recorded a few times. Its antigen is still unknown. The receptor's source is a human donor who had recovered from COVID-19. The source was CD4+ T cells from blood, collected about 7 months after SARS-CoV-2 vaccination. The V call is TRBV4-2, the J call TRBJ2-3; D not resolved. The CDR3 loop is CASSTRPGDTQYF. The DNA for the CDR3 is TGTGCCAGCAGCACCCGCCCGGGAGATACGCAGTATTTT.